This T cell receptor beta chain was sequenced in a study of OX40 agonist ivuxolimab in advanced cancers. As for the study in general: Past anti-PD-1, anti-PD-L1 or anti-CTLA-4 therapy was accepted, and approximately 37% had received some. Of the patients, three showed partial responses, one with hepatocellular carcinoma and two with cutaneous melanoma.

This clone was seen just once. The germline V gene encodes CDR1 SGDLS and CDR2 YYNGEE. The CDR3 has 15 amino acids. After removal of 3 bases from V and 2 bases from J, the junction contained 4 bases not matched to a gene. Only in-frame clones appear in the TCRdb table, and some are missing; sequencing was by immunoSEQ multiplex PCR. The top ten hold more than 9.5% of the sample, which has some 51,000 clones, around 88% seen once. The TCR originated in an adult with an advanced solid tumor such as melanoma, head and neck, liver or kidney cancer. This rearrangement joins TRBV9 to TRBJ2-1, with 8 bases identical to TRBD2. Specimen: CD4+ or CD8+ T cells sorted from blood, collected in a trial of the OX40 agonist ivuxolimab. CDR3 sequence reads: CASSAGGAAYNEQFF. DNA of the CDR3: TGTGCCAGCAGCGCGGGGGGGGCCGCCTACAATGAGCAGTTCTTC.